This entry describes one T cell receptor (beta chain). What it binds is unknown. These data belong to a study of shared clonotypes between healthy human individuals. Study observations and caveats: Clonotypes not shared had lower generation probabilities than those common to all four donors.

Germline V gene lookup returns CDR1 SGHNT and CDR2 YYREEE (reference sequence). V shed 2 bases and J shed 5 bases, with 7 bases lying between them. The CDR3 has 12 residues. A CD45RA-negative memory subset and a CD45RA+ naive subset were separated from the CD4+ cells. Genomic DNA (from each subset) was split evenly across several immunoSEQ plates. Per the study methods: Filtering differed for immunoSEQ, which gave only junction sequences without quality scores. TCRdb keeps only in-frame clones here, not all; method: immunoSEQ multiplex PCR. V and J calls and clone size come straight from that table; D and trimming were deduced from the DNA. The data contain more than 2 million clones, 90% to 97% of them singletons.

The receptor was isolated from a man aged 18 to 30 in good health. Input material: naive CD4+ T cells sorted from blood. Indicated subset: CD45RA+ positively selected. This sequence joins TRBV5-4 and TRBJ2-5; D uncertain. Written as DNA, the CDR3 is TGTGCCAGCAGCTTTACTGGGGAGACCCAGTACTTC. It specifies CASSFTGETQYF. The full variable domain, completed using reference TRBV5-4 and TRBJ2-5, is ETGVTQSPTHLIKTRGQQVTLRCSSQSGHNTVSWYQQALGQGPQFIFQYYREEENGRGNFPPRFSGLQFPNYSSELNVNALELDDSALYLCASSFTGETQYFGPGTRLLVL.